This entry features one TCR beta chain sequence. Its antigen is unknown. These data come from a study of T cells expressing NK-cell markers. Study in general: Cells sorted as CD3+CD56+NKG2C+, CD3+CD56+NKG2C- and CD3+CD56-NKG2C+ T cells supplied the TCR beta repertoires.

Findings and caveats of the study: Whether the expanded NKG2C+ T cell clones recognized HCMV remained unclear. Researchers report these clonotypes also headed the CD3+CD56-NKG2C+ fraction in several donors.

With UMIs, 5'RACE template switching was used to make TCR beta cDNA. TCRdb re-analyzed the 5' RACE reads; it lists each CDR3 protein once, without DNA. The sample data list a few hundred thousand distinct CDR3 sequences. The clonotype originates from a woman between 45 and 60 years old in good health. The sequenced sample consisted of blood T cells: a sorted CD56 or NKG2C T cell subset, CD4+ or CD8+ T cells, or bulk PBMC T cells (not recorded which).

CDR3 sequence: CASSLATGDEQYF. V is TRBV5-1 and J is TRBJ2-7; TCRdb's D call, TRBD1, is unchecked because there is no DNA. The CDR3 has 13 residues. From germline, CDR1 is SGHRS and CDR2 YFSETQ. The whole variable domain, filled in from reference TRBV5-1 and TRBJ2-7, reads KAGVTQTPRYLIKTRGQQVTLSCSPISGHRSVSWYQQTPGQGLQFLFEYFSETQRNKGNFPGRFSGRQFSNSRSEMNVSTLELGDSALYLCASSLATGDEQYFGPGTRLTVT.